This TCR beta chain was observed in a study of blood T cells in healthy people across ages (dated by TCRdb to the mid-2010s). Describing the broader study: In model experiments, template switching captured roughly one uniquely barcoded TCR beta cDNA molecule for every two T cells. To track age-related changes in TCR beta repertoire diversity, the study relied on deep sequencing normalized with unique cDNA molecular identifiers. The donors were split into four age groups: young (average 16 years), middle-aged (about 40), aged (more than 60) and long-lived (over 75). To avoid experimental bias, donors of different ages were randomly spread across the sequencing lanes. Using the same blood draw, the study looked at two additional independent replicas of 1 million unique cDNA reads for two donors, one aged 18 to 30 and the other aged 80 or older. What the authors observed across the whole study: There was a strong correlation between observed TCR beta diversity and the percentage of naive T cells measured by flow cytometry. Estimates of total diversity based on one million sequenced T cells were considered lower bounds and underestimates. Compared with the aged group, the long-lived group had more naive CD4+ T cells, fewer expanded clones and increased TCR diversity, suggesting age selection. Because profiling used bulk unsorted PBMCs, naive and antigen-experienced compartments could not be compared conclusively. Donor CMV infection status was unknown, potentially confounding age-related changes in expanded clonotypes. Observed TCR beta diversity per million T cells fell roughly linearly with age, and a significant reduction was already apparent by age roughly 40.

The library was built by means of 5' RACE. The instrument was an Illumina HiSeq 2500. A second PCR of about 6 to 11 cycles was run with a J-beta primer mix and a sample-barcoded 5' primer. A template-switch 5' adaptor carrying 12 random nucleotides introduced a unique molecular identifier onto each TCR beta cDNA molecule. Each sample yielded at least 2.5 million CDR3-containing paired-end reads. First-strand cDNA synthesis was performed from all RNA using the Mint cDNA synthesis kit, with priming by a TRBC-specific oligonucleotide. Following uracil-DNA glycosylase treatment, a first 18-cycle PCR with universal primers M1SS and BC2_uni_R was performed on all cDNA. Processing in the source paper ran as follows. Each sample was normalized by randomly selecting 1 million high-quality reads, each carrying a distinct molecular identifier. Instead of being binned into consensus sequences, reads that shared molecular identifiers were thrown out. MiTCR, set to a Q25 quality threshold and the strictest error-elimination algorithm, was used for CDR3 identification, clonotype clustering and error correction. A nonparametric unseen species model using Euler transformation provided a lower-bound estimate of total TCR beta diversity. TCRdb trimmed public reads at Q25 via fastp, called clones via MiXCR and kept in-frame beta chains. Every entry covers one CDR3 protein and lists the most common genes and DNA from its rows. What appears here as the V and J calls and clone size reflects TCRdb's work, not the paper's. This sample has some 880,000 distinct CDR3 sequences in its table, and 30% to 45% of those were observed once. Over 10% of the sample is held by the ten biggest clonotypes.

The 39 donors, aged about 6 to 95 years, were systemically healthy Caucasian individuals from Russia. Around 10 milliliters of peripheral blood were collected from each donor into EDTA-treated Vacutainer tubes. Ficoll-Paque density-gradient centrifugation was used to isolate PBMCs, with at least 6.5 million per sample. Trizol reagent was used to extract total RNA from PBMCs, with at least 5.5 micrograms per sample. For every donor, flow cytometry on a PBMC aliquot measured the percentage of naive CD45RAhigh/CD27high T cells. About this clonotype itself: No cognate antigen has been identified for it. No quality values exist for individual bases; no much larger clone is one base distant.

The germline V gene sets CDR1 to SGHTA and CDR2 to FQGNSA. V ends up 5 bases short and J 3 bases short, with an unmatched junction base count of 4. The CDR3 measures 15 amino acids from cysteine to phenylalanine. Only the CDR3 DNA is retained, 45 bases long and in frame from the first base. The chain is made from TRBV7-2 and TRBJ2-3; 11 middle bases align to TRBD2. Material for sequencing was blood. The source of this sequence is a man younger than 35 in good health. The sequence in DNA is TGTGCCAGCAGCGCGCGGACTAGCGGGACAGATACGCAGTATTTT. Translation gives CASSARTSGTDTQYF. This CDR3, with the reference TRBV7-2 and TRBJ2-3 proteins standing in past its ends, gives the full variable domain GAGVSQSPSNKVTEKGKDVELRCDPISGHTALYWYRQSLGQGLEFLIYFQGNSAPDKSGLPSDRFSAERTGGSVSTLTIQRTQQEDSAVYLCASSARTSGTDTQYFGPGTRLTVL.